This is a list of T cell receptor beta chains from one sample in a study of CD8+ T cells in alopecia areata. This table comes from immunoSEQ multiplex PCR, and its TCRdb copy is limited to in-frame clones, with some not included. The sample lists around 190,000 clones, approximately 53% occurring once. What was sequenced was CD8+ T cells sorted from blood. All receptors come from a human donor in good health. Each CDR3 is given with its conserved first and last residue. The D gene is left open where the match is weak. Clone size, where shown, is once, few, many, or a class for clones that have expanded.

CDR3 protein | CDR3 DNA | V gene | clone size | D gene | J gene | CDR3 length
CASSDGDGYTF | TGTGCCAGCAGTGACGGCGATGGCTACACCTTC | TRBV2 | . | . | TRBJ1-2 | 11
CASTPLGEQNTEAFF | TGTGCCAGCACTCCGCTGGGGGAACAGAACACTGAAGCTTTCTTT | TRBV27 | . | . | TRBJ1-1 | 15
CASSSASDRGDETQYF | TGCGCCAGCAGCTCCGCGTCCGACAGGGGCGACGAGACCCAGTACTTC | TRBV5-1 | few | TRBD1 | TRBJ2-5 | 16
CSVEEGSPYEQYF | TGCAGCGTTGAAGAGGGCAGTCCCTACGAGCAGTACTTC | TRBV29-1 | once | . | TRBJ2-7 | 13
CASSRLAGTSGTGELFF | TGTGCCAGCAGTCGGCTAGCGGGGACCTCGGGCACCGGGGAGCTGTTTTTT | TRBV6-4 | few | TRBD2 | TRBJ2-2 | 17
CASSLSGNYNEQFF | TGTGCCAGTTCCCTCAGCGGAAATTACAATGAGCAGTTCTTC | TRBV6-5 | few | . | TRBJ2-1 | 14
CASSQVYRGYETQYF | TGCGCCAGCAGCCAAGTATACAGGGGGTACGAGACCCAGTACTTC | TRBV4-1 | . | TRBD1 | TRBJ2-5 | 15
CASSDGQGTDTQYF | TGTGCCAGCAGCGATGGACAGGGGACAGATACGCAGTATTTT | TRBV27 | . | TRBD1 | TRBJ2-3 | 14
CASSSTGTGGWEPQHF | TGTGCCAGCAGCTCAACCGGGACAGGAGGTTGGGAGCCCCAGCATTTT | TRBV7-9 | . | TRBD1 | TRBJ1-5 | 16
CASSLDPSGGPTHEQFF | TGTGCCAGCAGCTTGGATCCGAGCGGGGGCCCCACCCATGAGCAGTTCTTC | TRBV5-5 | few | TRBD2 | TRBJ2-1 | 17
CATSTPGLGYEQYF | TGTGCCACCAGCACACCGGGACTAGGGTACGAGCAGTACTTC | TRBV15 | . | TRBD2 | TRBJ2-7 | 14
CASGKAFEQYF | TGTGCCAGCGGAAAGGCATTCGAGCAGTACTTC | TRBV6-1 | few | . | TRBJ2-7 | 11
CASSFRAGGQPQHF | TGCGCCAGCAGCTTCCGCGCGGGCGGTCAGCCCCAGCATTTT | TRBV5-1 | . | . | TRBJ1-5 | 14
CASSYSSRGLNTEAFF | TGTGCCAGCAGTTACTCGAGCCGGGGCCTGAACACTGAAGCTTTCTTT | TRBV6-5 | . | . | TRBJ1-1 | 16
CASGWGRGPYEQYF | TGTGCTAGTGGTTGGGGCAGGGGTCCCTACGAGCAGTACTTC | TRBV12-5 | once | . | TRBJ2-7 | 14
CASSQEWTGGSGELFF | TGCGCCAGCAGCCAAGAATGGACAGGGGGCTCCGGGGAGCTGTTTTTT | TRBV4-1 | . | TRBD1 | TRBJ2-2 | 16
CASSYRVGYEQYF | TGTGCCAGCAGCTACCGGGTGGGTTACGAGCAGTACTTC | TRBV7-9 | . | . | TRBJ2-7 | 13
CSVATGVDGYTF | TGCAGCGTCGCTACAGGGGTCGATGGCTACACCTTC | TRBV29-1 | . | TRBD1 | TRBJ1-2 | 12
CASRQGVGGYNEQFF | TGTGCCAGCAGGCAGGGGGTGGGGGGCTACAATGAGCAGTTCTTC | TRBV27 | . | . | TRBJ2-1 | 15
CASSPGTGRDTQYF | TGTGCCAGCAGCCCAGGGACGGGGCGAGATACGCAGTATTTT | TRBV9 | few | . | TRBJ2-3 | 14
CASSYRTGVHEQYF | TGTGCCAGCAGCTACCGGACAGGGGTTCACGAGCAGTACTTC | TRBV7-9 | . | TRBD1 | TRBJ2-7 | 14
CASSLPGQPQHF | TGTGCCAGCAGTTTACCCGGCCAGCCCCAGCATTTT | TRBV27 | few | . | TRBJ1-5 | 12
CASNPTGIISTDTQYF | TGCGCCAGCAACCCGACAGGGATTATCAGCACAGATACGCAGTATTTT | TRBV5-1 | . | TRBD1 | TRBJ2-3 | 16
CASRTALQETQYF | TGTGCCAGCAGGACCGCGCTACAAGAGACCCAGTACTTC | TRBV11-2 | . | . | TRBJ2-5 | 13
CASSLSSSNEQFF | TGTGCCAGCAGCTTGAGTTCGAGCAATGAGCAGTTCTTC | TRBV5-6 | . | . | TRBJ2-1 | 13
CASSFGPNNEQYF | TGTGCCAGCAGTTTCGGTCCTAATAACGAGCAGTACTTC | TRBV27 | . | . | TRBJ2-7 | 13
CASSGEPGTGSTETQYF | TGTGCCAGCAGCGGTGAGCCCGGGACAGGGTCCACAGAGACCCAGTACTTC | TRBV11-2 | . | TRBD1 | TRBJ2-5 | 17
CASSEPGGYSETQYF | TGTGCCAGCAGTGAGCCGGGGGGTTACTCAGAGACCCAGTACTTC | TRBV25-1 | . | TRBD2 | TRBJ2-5 | 15
CASTLLGGTDTGELFF | TGTGCCAGCACCCTTTTGGGGGGCACGGACACCGGGGAGCTGTTTTTT | TRBV7-9 | few | . | TRBJ2-2 | 16
CACLQGLVTEAFF | TGTGCCTGCCTACAGGGTCTAGTCACTGAAGCTTTCTTT | TRBV30 | . | . | TRBJ1-1 | 13
CASSLRKAEETQYF | TGTGCCAGCAGCCTCCGAAAGGCGGAAGAGACCCAGTACTTC | TRBV14 | . | . | TRBJ2-5 | 14
CASSPVAGGYGYTF | TGTGCCAGTAGCCCCGTTGCAGGGGGATATGGCTACACCTTC | TRBV19 | . | TRBD1 | TRBJ1-2 | 14
CASLRGGAEKLFF | TGTGCCAGCCTCCGGGGTGGCGCGGAAAAACTGTTTTTT | TRBV28 | . | . | TRBJ1-4 | 13
CASSQVEGGAFYEQFF | TGTGCCAGCAGCCAAGTGGAGGGGGGAGCGTTTTATGAGCAGTTCTTC | TRBV4-2 | . | . | TRBJ2-1 | 16
CASSTTGIGYGYTF | TGTGCCAGCAGTACGACAGGGATCGGCTATGGCTACACCTTC | TRBV27 | . | TRBD1 | TRBJ1-2 | 14
CASSGEASNQPQHF | TGTGCCAGCTCCGGAGAGGCGTCAAATCAGCCCCAGCATTTT | TRBV25-1 | . | . | TRBJ1-5 | 14
CASSQGLGNNQPQHF | TGCGCCAGCAGCCAGGGATTGGGGAACAATCAGCCCCAGCATTTT | TRBV4-1 | . | . | TRBJ1-5 | 15
CASSQRTGGGSPLHF | TGCGCCAGCAGTCAAAGGACAGGGGGAGGGTCACCCCTCCACTTT | TRBV23-1 | few | TRBD1 | TRBJ1-6 | 15
CASSPNTGPGELFF | TGTGCCAGCAGTCCCAATACAGGACCCGGGGAGCTGTTTTTT | TRBV27 | . | . | TRBJ2-2 | 14
CASSYGSGEVSYEQYF | TGTGCCAGCAGTTACGGTAGCGGGGAGGTATCCTACGAGCAGTACTTC | TRBV6-5 | . | TRBD2 | TRBJ2-7 | 16
CASSLAQGARGYTF | TGTGCCAGCAGCCTGGCGCAGGGGGCGCGCGGCTACACCTTC | TRBV4-2 | . | TRBD1 | TRBJ1-2 | 14
CAWSVPQGHTRAFF | TGTGCCTGGAGTGTACCCCAGGGACATACTAGGGCTTTCTTT | TRBV30 | . | . | TRBJ1-1 | 14
CASSLGRQGNTEAFF | TGTGCCAGCAGTTTAGGAAGACAGGGGAACACTGAAGCTTTCTTT | TRBV27 | . | TRBD1 | TRBJ1-1 | 15
CASSWSYEQYF | TGTGCTAGCTCTTGGAGCTACGAGCAGTACTTC | TRBV12-5 | . | . | TRBJ2-7 | 11
CASSLVQDRGIYEQYF | TGCGCCAGCAGCCTTGTCCAGGACAGGGGAATTTACGAGCAGTACTTC | TRBV4-1 | once | TRBD1 | TRBJ2-7 | 16
CASSFQPGGSEAFF | TGTGCCAGTAGTTTTCAGCCGGGGGGTTCTGAAGCTTTCTTT | TRBV19 | few | . | TRBJ1-1 | 14
CASSGGRNTDTQYF | TGTGCCAGCAGCGGCGGGCGAAACACAGATACGCAGTATTTT | TRBV9 | . | . | TRBJ2-3 | 14
CASSLTGENEQFF | TGTGCCAGCAGTTTAACAGGGGAAAATGAGCAGTTCTTC | TRBV7-9 | . | TRBD1 | TRBJ2-1 | 13
CASRGSGGRNEQFF | TGTGCCAGCAGGGGTAGCGGGGGAAGGAATGAGCAGTTCTTC | TRBV7-2 | . | TRBD2 | TRBJ2-1 | 14
CSVLQGAFTEAFF | TGCAGCGTCTTACAGGGGGCGTTCACTGAAGCTTTCTTT | TRBV29-1 | . | TRBD1 | TRBJ1-1 | 13
CASSLTLGHGYTF | TGTGCCAGCAGCTTAACGTTGGGCCATGGCTACACCTTC | TRBV7-3 | few | . | TRBJ1-2 | 13
CASSLHSLPNEQFF | TGTGCCAGCAGCCTCCACTCCCTGCCCAATGAGCAGTTCTTC | TRBV7-9 | few | . | TRBJ2-1 | 14
CASSQTAVQPQHF | TGCGCCAGCAGCCAGACAGCAGTTCAGCCCCAGCATTTT | TRBV5-1 | . | . | TRBJ1-5 | 13